This T cell receptor beta chain was found in a study of cytomegalovirus exposure and HLA in healthy donors. Turning to this clone: The antigen remains unidentified.

Study conclusions and caveats: CMV antigen specificity was confirmed in vitro for a few CMV-associated chains. Association with HLA alleles at 0.05 false discovery rate was found for roughly 17,000 TCR beta sequences in a later analysis. Upon later analysis, TCR association rates were observed to vary by HLA locus, being highest for DRB1 and lowest for HLA-C.

PCR employed 60 Vbeta and 13 Jbeta primers. Assay: immunoSEQ multiplex PCR; the TCRdb copy retains only in-frame clones and omits some. Among roughly 100,000 clones, 81% were seen once, and the ten largest hold about 9.3%. This clonotype was obtained from a human donor in good health. What was sequenced was PBMCs.

This chain's CDR3 is CASSAGGGDTQYF. In DNA, the CDR3 is TGTGCCAGCAGTGCGGGAGGGGGAGATACGCAGTATTTT. This rearrangement joins TRBV2 to TRBJ2-3, with 8 positions matching TRBD2. The CDR3 has 13 amino acids. Looked up from germline, CDR1 is SNHLY and CDR2 is FYNNEI. The V segment lost 4 bases and the J segment 5 bases; nucleotides outside the gene matches: 2.